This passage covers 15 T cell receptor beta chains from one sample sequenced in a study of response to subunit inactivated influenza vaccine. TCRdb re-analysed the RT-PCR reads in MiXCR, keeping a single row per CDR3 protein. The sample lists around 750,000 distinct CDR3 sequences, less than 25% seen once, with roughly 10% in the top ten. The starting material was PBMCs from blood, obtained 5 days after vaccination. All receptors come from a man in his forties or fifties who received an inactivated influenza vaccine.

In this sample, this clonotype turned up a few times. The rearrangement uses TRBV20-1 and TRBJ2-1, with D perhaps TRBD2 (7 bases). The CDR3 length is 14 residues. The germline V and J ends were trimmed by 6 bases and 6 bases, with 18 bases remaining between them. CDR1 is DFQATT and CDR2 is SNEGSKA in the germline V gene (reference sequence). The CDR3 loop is CSATGGGAFNEQFF. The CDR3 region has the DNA TGCAGTGCCACTGGGGGGGGCGCGTTCAATGAGCAGTTCTTC.

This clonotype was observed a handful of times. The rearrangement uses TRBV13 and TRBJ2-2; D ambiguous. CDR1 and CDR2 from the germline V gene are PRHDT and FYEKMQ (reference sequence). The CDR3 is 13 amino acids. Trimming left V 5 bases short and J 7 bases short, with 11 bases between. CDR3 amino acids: CASSAPLGGELFF. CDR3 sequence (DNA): TGTGCCAGCAGCGCTCCCTTGGGCGGGGAGCTGTTTTTT.

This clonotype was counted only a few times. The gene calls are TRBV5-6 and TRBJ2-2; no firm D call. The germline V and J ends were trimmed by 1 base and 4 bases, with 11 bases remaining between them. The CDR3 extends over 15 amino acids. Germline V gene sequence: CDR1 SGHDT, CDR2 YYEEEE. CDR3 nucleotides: TGTGCCAGCAGCTTGTTAGTCACTTCCACCGGGGAGCTGTTTTTT. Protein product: CASSLLVTSTGELFF. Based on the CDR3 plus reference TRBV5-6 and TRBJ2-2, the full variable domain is DAGVTQSPTHLIKTRGQQVTLRCSPKSGHDTVSWYQQALGQGPQFIFQYYEEEERQRGNFPDRFSGHQFPNYSSELNVNALLLGDSALYLCASSLLVTSTGELFFGEGSRLTVL.

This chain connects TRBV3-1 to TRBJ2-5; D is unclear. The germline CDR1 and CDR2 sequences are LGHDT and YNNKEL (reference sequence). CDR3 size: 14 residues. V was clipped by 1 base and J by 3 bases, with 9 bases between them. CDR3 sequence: CASSQGISEETQYF. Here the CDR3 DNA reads TGTGCCAGCAGCCAAGGGATCAGCGAAGAGACCCAGTACTTC.

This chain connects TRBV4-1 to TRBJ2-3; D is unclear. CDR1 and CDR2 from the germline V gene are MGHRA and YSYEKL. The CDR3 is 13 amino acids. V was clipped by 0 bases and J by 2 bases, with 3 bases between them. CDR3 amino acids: CASSQEFTDTQYF. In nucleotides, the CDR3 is TGCGCCAGCAGCCAAGAATTCACAGATACGCAGTATTTT.

CDR3 amino acids: CASSSGLRFTDTQYF. Here the CDR3 DNA reads TGTGCCAGCAGCTCGGGACTCCGTTTCACAGATACGCAGTATTTT. The V gene is TRBV7-8, the J gene TRBJ2-3, with a tentative D call TRBD2 (6 bases). V was shortened by 4 bases and J by 2 bases, with 13 bases between the two germline ends. The germline V gene encodes CDR1 SGHVS and CDR2 FQNEAQ. The CDR3 is 15 residues long.

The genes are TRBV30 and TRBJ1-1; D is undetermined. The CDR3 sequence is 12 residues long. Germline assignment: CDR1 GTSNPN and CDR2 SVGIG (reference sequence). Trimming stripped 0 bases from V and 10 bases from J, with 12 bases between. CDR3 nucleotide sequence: TGTGCCTGGAGTGTATGGCCAGTTGTAGCTTTCTTT. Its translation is CAWSVWPVVAFF.

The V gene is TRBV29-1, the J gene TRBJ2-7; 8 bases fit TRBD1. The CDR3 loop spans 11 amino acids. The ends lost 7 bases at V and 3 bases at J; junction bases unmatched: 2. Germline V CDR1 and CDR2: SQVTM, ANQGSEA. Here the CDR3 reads CSGGQGYEQYF. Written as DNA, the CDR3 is TGCAGCGGTGGACAGGGCTACGAGCAGTACTTC.

The CDR3 DNA follows: TGTGCCAGCGCACGACAGGGTAATGAAAAACTGTTTTTT. Amino acids: CASARQGNEKLFF. V and J are TRBV12-3 or TRBV12-4 and TRBJ1-4; 7 positions match TRBD1. V dropped 8 bases and J dropped 4; count of bases not matched to a gene: 4. This CDR3 contains 13 residues.

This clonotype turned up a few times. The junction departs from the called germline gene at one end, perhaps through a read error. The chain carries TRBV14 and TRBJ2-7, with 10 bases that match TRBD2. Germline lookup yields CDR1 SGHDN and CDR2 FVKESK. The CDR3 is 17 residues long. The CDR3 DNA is TGTGCCAGCAGCCAAGGACCCCCCGGGACTAGCGCCTACAATGTGGTCTTC. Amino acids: CASSQGPPGTSAYNVVF.

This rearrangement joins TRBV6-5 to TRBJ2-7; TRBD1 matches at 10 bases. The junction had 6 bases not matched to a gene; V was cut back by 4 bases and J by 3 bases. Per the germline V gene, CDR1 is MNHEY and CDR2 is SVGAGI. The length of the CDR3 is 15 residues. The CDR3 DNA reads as TGTGCCAGCAGTTCCAGACAGGGGGCATTCTACGAGCAGTACTTC. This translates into CASSSRQGAFYEQYF.

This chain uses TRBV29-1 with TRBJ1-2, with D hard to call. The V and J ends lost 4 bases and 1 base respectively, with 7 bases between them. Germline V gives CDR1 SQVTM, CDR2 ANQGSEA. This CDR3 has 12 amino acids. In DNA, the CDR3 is TGCAGCGTTGCGTTTTATAACTATGGCTACACCTTC. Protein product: CSVAFYNYGYTF.

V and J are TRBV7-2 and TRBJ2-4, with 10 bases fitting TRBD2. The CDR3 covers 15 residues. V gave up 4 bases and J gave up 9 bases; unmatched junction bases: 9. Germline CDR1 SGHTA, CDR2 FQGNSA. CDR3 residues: CASSSELAGGSIQYF. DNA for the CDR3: TGTGCCAGCAGCTCAGAATTAGCGGGAGGATCCATTCAGTACTTC.

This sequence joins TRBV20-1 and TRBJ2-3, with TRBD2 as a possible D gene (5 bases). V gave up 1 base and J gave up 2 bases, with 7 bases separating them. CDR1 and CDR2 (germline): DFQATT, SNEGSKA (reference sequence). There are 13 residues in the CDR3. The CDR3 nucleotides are TGCAGTGCTAGAGCGGGAACCACAGATACGCAGTATTTT. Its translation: CSARAGTTDTQYF.

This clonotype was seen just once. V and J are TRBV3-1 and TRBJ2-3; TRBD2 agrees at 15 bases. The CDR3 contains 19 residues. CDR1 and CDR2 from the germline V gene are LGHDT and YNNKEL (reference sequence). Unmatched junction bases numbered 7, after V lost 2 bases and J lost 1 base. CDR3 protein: CASSQRGLAGGSGTDTQYF. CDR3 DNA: TGTGCCAGCAGCCAACGAGGACTAGCGGGGGGGTCTGGCACAGATACGCAGTATTTT.